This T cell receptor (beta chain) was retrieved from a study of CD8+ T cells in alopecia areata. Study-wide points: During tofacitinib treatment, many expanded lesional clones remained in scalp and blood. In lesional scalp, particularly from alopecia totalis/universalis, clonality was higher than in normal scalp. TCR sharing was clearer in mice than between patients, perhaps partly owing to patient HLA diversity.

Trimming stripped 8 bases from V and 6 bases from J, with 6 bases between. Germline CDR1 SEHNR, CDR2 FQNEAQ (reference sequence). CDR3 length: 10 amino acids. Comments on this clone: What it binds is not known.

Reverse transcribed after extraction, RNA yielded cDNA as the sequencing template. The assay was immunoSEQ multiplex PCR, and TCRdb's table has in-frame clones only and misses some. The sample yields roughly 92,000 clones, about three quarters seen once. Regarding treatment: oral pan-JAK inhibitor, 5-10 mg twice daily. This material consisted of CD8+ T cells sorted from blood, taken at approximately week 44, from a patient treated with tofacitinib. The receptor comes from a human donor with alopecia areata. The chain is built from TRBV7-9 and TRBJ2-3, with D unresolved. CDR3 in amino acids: CASSGDTQYF. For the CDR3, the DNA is TGTGCCAGCTCTGGTGATACGCAGTATTTT. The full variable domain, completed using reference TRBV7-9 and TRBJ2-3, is DTGVSQNPRHKITKRGQNVTFRCDPISEHNRLYWYRQTLGQGPEFLTYFQNEAQLEKSRLLSDRFSAERPKGSFSTLEIQRTEQGDSAMYLCASSGDTQYFGPGTRLTVL.